The rows below give T cell receptor beta chains drawn from one sample of a study of blood T cells in healthy people across ages. TCRdb recomputed calls from the 5' RACE reads with MiXCR, one row per CDR3 protein. The top ten clones hold 11% of a sample with approximately 1.5 million distinct CDR3 sequences, roughly a third of them seen once. Sequenced material: blood. These receptor sequences come from a woman aged 25-40 years in good health. Both conserved end residues are part of each CDR3. The D gene is left open where the match is weak. The size of a clone is reported for some rows only, either as once, few or many, or as a class for expanded clones.

>.|TRBV6-6|TRBJ2-3|.
CASSPLVRTDTQYF
TGTGCCAGCAGCCCCCTCGTGCGCACAGATACGCAGTATTTT
>TRBD1|TRBV12-3/TRBV12-4|TRBJ1-6|few
CASSLQGASYNSPLHF
TGTGCCAGCAGTTTGCAGGGGGCGAGCTATAATTCACCCCTCCACTTT
>.|TRBV5-1|TRBJ2-3|few
CASSGGTGTDTQYF
TGCGCCAGCAGCGGGGGGACTGGCACAGATACGCAGTATTTT
>.|TRBV20-1|TRBJ1-5|.
CSAGLQGDSNQPQHF
TGCAGTGCTGGCCTCCAGGGCGATAGCAATCAGCCCCAGCATTTT
>TRBD2|TRBV5-1|TRBJ2-1|once
CASSPGLAGGPSSNNEQFF
TGCGCCAGCAGCCCGGGACTAGCGGGGGGTCCGAGCTCCAACAATGAGCAGTTCTTC
>.|TRBV20-1|TRBJ1-2|few
CSVKSYGYTF
TGCAGTGTTAAGTCCTATGGCTACACCTTC
>TRBD2|TRBV5-1|TRBJ2-7|.
CASSLRASGDYEQYF
TGCGCCAGCAGCTTGAGGGCTAGCGGGGACTACGAGCAGTACTTC
>TRBD2|TRBV2|TRBJ2-3|.
CASSEYGTRFIDTQYF
TGTGCCAGCAGTGAATACGGGACTAGGTTTATAGATACGCAGTATTTT
>TRBD2|TRBV6-5|TRBJ2-5|few
CASSYSRTSGYQTQYF
TGTGCCAGCAGTTACTCCCGGACTAGCGGCTACCAGACCCAGTACTTC
>TRBD1|TRBV20-1|TRBJ2-7|.
CSARDLSRTGVYEQYF
TGCAGTGCTAGAGATCTATCTAGGACAGGGGTTTACGAGCAGTACTTC
>.|TRBV27|TRBJ2-4|.
CASSLSHGGVGNIQYF
TGTGCCAGCAGTTTATCTCACGGGGGCGTAGGGAACATTCAGTACTTC
>.|TRBV21-1|TRBJ2-6|few
CASSSWNRGSGANVLTF
TGTGCCAGCAGCTCATGGAACAGGGGCTCTGGGGCCAACGTCCTGACTTTC
>TRBD2|TRBV29-1|TRBJ2-1|many
CSATSGSREQFF
TGCAGCGCGACTAGCGGGAGCAGGGAGCAGTTCTTC
>.|TRBV18|TRBJ2-1|.
CASSTNTGALEQFF
TGTGCCAGCTCAACGAATACGGGGGCGCTTGAGCAGTTCTTC
>TRBD2|TRBV28|TRBJ2-1|.
CASSSPPWREGFNEQFF
TGTGCCAGCAGTTCCCCCCCATGGCGGGAGGGGTTCAATGAGCAGTTCTTC
>.|TRBV7-9|TRBJ2-1|.
CASSLTGRKRSYNEQFF
TGTGCCAGCAGCTTAACGGGCAGAAAGCGCTCCTACAATGAGCAGTTCTTC
>.|TRBV6-1|TRBJ1-5|.
CASSERTDYSNQPQHF
TGTGCCAGCAGTGAGCGGACAGATTATAGCAATCAGCCCCAGCATTTT
>TRBD1|TRBV16|TRBJ2-3|.
CASSQNRGTADTQYF
TGTGCCAGCAGCCAGAACAGGGGCACGGCAGATACGCAGTATTTT
>.|TRBV2|TRBJ1-1|.
CASDRRTNTEAFF
TGTGCCAGCGATAGGCGGACTAACACTGAAGCTTTCTTT
>.|TRBV7-2|TRBJ2-7|.
CASSLAGGRVDVYEQYF
TGTGCCAGCAGCTTAGCGGGGGGACGGGTAGATGTCTACGAGCAGTACTTC
>.|TRBV6-2/TRBV6-3|TRBJ2-7|many
CASSYSPGWGEQYF
TGTGCCAGCAGTTACTCGCCGGGGTGGGGAGAGCAGTACTTC
>.|TRBV20-1|TRBJ2-7|few
CSAGGARYEQYF
TGCAGTGCGGGGGGGGCGCGCTACGAGCAGTACTTC
>TRBD1|TRBV6-5|TRBJ1-2|.
CASSYVRDRGRLGYGYTF
TGTGCCAGCAGTTACGTGCGGGACAGGGGGCGCCTTGGCTATGGCTACACCTTC
>.|TRBV20-1|TRBJ2-3|.
CSARGGTPEDTQYF
TGCAGTGCTAGAGGGGGCACCCCCGAGGATACGCAGTATTTT
>.|TRBV4-1|TRBJ1-5|once
CASSQPWGNQPQHF
TGCGCCAGCAGCCAACCCTGGGGCAATCAGCCCCAGCATTTT
>.|TRBV27|TRBJ2-1|few
CASSLVGAPRDEQFF
TGTGCCAGCAGTCTCGTTGGGGCGCCCAGGGATGAGCAGTTCTTC
>TRBD1|TRBV7-6|TRBJ1-1|few
CASSSRQGANTEAFF
TGTGCCAGCAGCTCAAGACAGGGGGCAAACACTGAAGCTTTCTTT
>.|TRBV20-1|TRBJ1-5|.
CSARQGFFNQPQHF
TGCAGTGCTAGACAGGGCTTCTTCAATCAGCCCCAGCATTTT
>TRBD1|TRBV12-3/TRBV12-4|TRBJ1-2|many
CASTRQGAGSYTF
TGTGCCAGCACCCGACAGGGGGCTGGGAGCTACACCTTC
>TRBD2|TRBV4-1|TRBJ2-3|.
CASSQDKERGGPDTQYF
TGCGCCAGCAGCCAAGATAAAGAGCGGGGGGGCCCAGATACGCAGTATTTT
>TRBD1|TRBV4-2|TRBJ1-2|.
CASSHMGQPNTPRYGYTF
TGTGCCAGCAGCCATATGGGACAGCCCAATACCCCCAGATATGGCTACACCTTC
>.|TRBV3-1|TRBJ1-1|.
CASSPPGNGNTEAFF
TGTGCCAGCAGCCCACCGGGCAACGGAAACACTGAAGCTTTCTTT
>TRBD1|TRBV2|TRBJ2-1|.
CTSSEGQGIEQFF
TGTACCAGCAGTGAAGGACAGGGCATTGAGCAGTTCTTC
>.|TRBV20-1|TRBJ1-5|.
CSAQRAGYNQPQHF
TGCAGTGCCCAAAGGGCGGGATACAATCAGCCCCAGCATTTT
>.|TRBV25-1|TRBJ2-2|.
CASSVTGSATGELFF
TGTGCCAGCAGTGTAACAGGGAGTGCCACCGGGGAGCTGTTTTTT
>TRBD2|TRBV28|TRBJ2-1|.
CASSSPSAGEKSSYNEQFF
TGTGCCAGCAGTTCCCCGTCAGCGGGAGAAAAAAGCTCCTACAATGAGCAGTTCTTC
>TRBD2|TRBV20-1|TRBJ2-7|.
CSAPGLRGGSSEQYF
TGCAGTGCCCCAGGTCTGCGGGGGGGTTCCTCCGAGCAGTACTTC
>TRBD2|TRBV24-1|TRBJ2-1|.
CATSDNSLTSGAYNEQFF
TGTGCCACCAGTGATAACTCCCTGACTAGCGGAGCTTACAATGAGCAGTTCTTC
>.|TRBV10-3|TRBJ2-1|many
CAIRDPGTLFNEQFF
TGTGCCATCAGGGACCCCGGGACTCTCTTCAATGAGCAGTTCTTC
>.|TRBV20-1|TRBJ2-1|few
CSASLARNEQFF
TGCAGTGCTAGTCTGGCGCGGAATGAGCAGTTCTTC
>.|TRBV28|TRBJ1-1|many
CASSLTGRNTEAFF
TGTGCCAGCAGCTTAACGGGCCGGAACACTGAAGCTTTCTTT
>TRBD2|TRBV28|TRBJ2-3|.
CASSDGRATTQYF
TGTGCCAGTAGCGACGGGAGGGCCACTACGCAGTATTTT
>TRBD2|TRBV6-2/TRBV6-3|TRBJ2-1|.
CASTPKLADNEQFF
TGTGCCAGCACCCCAAAACTAGCGGACAATGAGCAGTTCTTC
>TRBD2|TRBV2|TRBJ2-3|.
CASRKTLAGSTDTQYF
TGTGCCAGCAGAAAGACTTTAGCGGGAAGCACAGATACGCAGTATTTT
>.|TRBV28|TRBJ2-7|many
CASSWRGQGEQYF
TGTGCCTCATCGTGGAGGGGGCAAGGCGAGCAGTACTTC
>TRBD2|TRBV20-1|TRBJ2-1|.
CSASSGPQQFF
TGCAGTGCTTCTAGCGGGCCTCAGCAGTTCTTC
>.|TRBV20-1|TRBJ2-7|.
CSATTGQLTYEQYF
TGCAGTGCTACGACTGGGCAGCTGACCTACGAGCAGTACTTC
>.|TRBV9|TRBJ2-1|.
CASSSEGGGKNEQFF
TGTGCCAGCAGCTCAGAGGGGGGAGGGAAGAATGAGCAGTTCTTC
>.|TRBV14|TRBJ2-5|.
CASSQGTGLETQYF
TGTGCCAGCAGCCAAGGGACGGGGTTGGAGACCCAGTACTTC
>.|TRBV5-1|TRBJ2-7|.
CASSSDGYSGYEQYF
TGCGCCAGCAGCTCCGATGGCTATAGCGGCTACGAGCAGTACTTC
>TRBD1|TRBV29-1|TRBJ2-3|.
CSGASSGRGKDSQYF
TGCAGCGGGGCCAGCTCAGGCAGGGGGAAAGATTCGCAGTATTTT
>.|TRBV20-1|TRBJ2-7|.
CSARLKGAYEQYF
TGCAGTGCTAGACTCAAGGGGGCCTACGAGCAGTACTTC
>TRBD2|TRBV7-7|TRBJ2-7|few
CASSPGTSGGALYF
TGTGCCAGCAGCCCCGGGACTAGCGGGGGGGCCTTGTACTTC
>.|TRBV9|TRBJ1-2|.
CASSGGHYNYGYTF
TGCGCCAGCAGCGGGGGACATTATAACTATGGCTACACCTTC
>TRBD1|TRBV7-9|TRBJ2-1|few
CASSSDRGPSYNEQFF
TGTGCCAGCAGCTCGGACAGGGGGCCTTCCTACAATGAGCAGTTCTTC
>.|TRBV16|TRBJ2-7|.
CASSRHGSGEQYF
TGTGCCAGCAGCCGTCACGGGAGTGGCGAGCAGTACTTC
>.|TRBV20-1|TRBJ2-5|.
CSARDYNTEETQYF
TGCAGTGCTAGAGATTACAATACAGAAGAGACCCAGTACTTC
>TRBD2|TRBV7-8|TRBJ2-3|.
CASSLLPSGVSDTQYF
TGTGCCAGCAGCCTACTACCTAGCGGGGTCTCAGATACGCAGTATTTT